The 3 T cell receptor beta chains presented below share a single source sample, sequenced in a study of immune evolution from preneoplasia to lung adenocarcinoma. Method: immunoSEQ multiplex PCR; TCRdb's copy keeps in-frame clones and lacks some. This table holds over 4,500 clones, about 80% found once. The sequencing sample was made of FFPE normal lung tissue adjacent to the tumor. The receptor set was obtained from a person aged 55 to 75 with lung adenocarcinoma.

This clone was seen only a few times. V is TRBV5-1 and J is TRBJ2-5; 8 bases agree with TRBD1. V shed 0 bases and J 5 bases; nucleotides not matched to a gene: 6. The CDR3 is 15 residues long. Germline V gene lookup returns CDR1 SGHRS and CDR2 YFSETQ. CDR3 DNA: TGCGCCAGCAGCTTGGAGGACAGGGTTGAGGAGACCCAGTACTTC. Translating it yields CASSLEDRVEETQYF.

The chain uses TRBV28 and TRBJ2-7, with unresolved D. Germline CDR1 is MDHEN and CDR2 is SYDVKM. Trimming removed 4 bases at V and 2 bases at J, with 3 bases between. This CDR3 has 11 amino acids. The CDR3: CASSWTYEQYF. The CDR3 DNA reads as TGTGCCAGCAGTTGGACCTACGAGCAGTACTTC. Combining the CDR3 with reference TRBV28 and TRBJ2-7 gives the whole variable domain DVKVTQSSRYLVKRTGEKVFLECVQDMDHENMFWYRQDPGLGLRLIYFSYDVKMKEKGDIPEGYSVSREKKERFSLILESASTNQTSMYLCASSWTYEQYFGPGTRLTVT.

The rearrangement joins TRBV10-3 to TRBJ2-7; D is uncertain. The germline V gene has CDR1 ENHRY and CDR2 SYGVKD. Trimming cost V 7 bases and J 6 bases, with 13 bases left between them. The CDR3 has 12 residues. This CDR3 reads CAINPGHGEQYF. The CDR3 nucleotides read TGTGCCATCAACCCCGGGCACGGCGAGCAGTACTTC.